This T cell receptor (beta chain) was profiled in a study of patients and donors after allogeneic stem cell transplantation. Germline V lookup: CDR1 ENHRY, CDR2 SYGVKD. The CDR3 totals 11 residues. V was clipped by 10 bases and J by 2 bases, with 8 bases between them. In TCRdb, the RT-PCR reads were re-called with MiXCR into one record per CDR3 protein. This sample has 24,000 or so distinct CDR3 sequences; 25% to 35% occur once, and the top ten carry approximately 50%. This receptor was identified in a human donor who was either an allogeneic HSCT recipient or a stem cell or donor lymphocyte infusion donor (not recorded which). It is not recorded whose cells these are; they may come from a transplant donor. The chain joins TRBV10-3 to TRBJ2-5; maybe TRBD2 (5 bases). Sequenced input: blood, either unsorted or a sorted T cell fraction (not recorded which). This CDR3 is CATSGQETQYF. The CDR3 nucleotides are TGTGCCACGTCGGGGCAAGAGACCCAGTACTTC.